The 32 T cell receptor beta chains below come from one sample, sequenced in a study of blood T cell repertoires in COVID-19. Generated by immunoSEQ multiplex PCR, the TCRdb table keeps only in-frame clones and is missing some. The profile shows some 150,000 clones, approximately 80% of them singletons. Sequenced material: PBMCs or T cells enriched from blood (not recorded which). The source is a man aged 45 to 65 who had recovered from COVID-19.

The rearrangement uses TRBV6-5 and TRBJ1-3; TRBD1 matches 9 bases. This CDR3 is 14 amino acids long. V lost 5 bases and J lost 4; bases outside the gene matches: 3. Germline CDR1 MNHEY, CDR2 SVGAGI. The CDR3 bases are TGTGCCAGCAGTAAGGACAGGGGCGGAAACACCATATATTTT. Translated, it gives CASSKDRGGNTIYF.

The V gene is TRBV7-8, the J gene TRBJ1-4, with 7 bases aligning to TRBD1. From germline, CDR1 is SGHVS and CDR2 FQNEAQ. The CDR3 extends over 14 amino acids. V was clipped by 1 base and J by 6 bases; unmatched bases: 2. CDR3 coding DNA: TGTGCCAGCAGCTTAGAACAGGGGTATGAAAAACTGTTTTTT. It specifies CASSLEQGYEKLFF.

This clone was seen a single time. A junction end diverges from the germline sequence, so it may reflect a read error. The chain joins TRBV6-5 to TRBJ1-2; D perhaps matches TRBD1 (5 bases). CDR1 is MNHEY and CDR2 is SVGAGI in the germline V gene. The CDR3 sequence is 13 residues long. This chain's CDR3 is CASRNLQDYGYTF. The CDR3 DNA reads TGTGCTAGCAGGAACTTACAGGACTATGGCTACACCTTC.

The chain combines TRBV24-1 with TRBJ2-1, with 8 nucleotides matching TRBD2. CDR1 is KGHDR, CDR2 SFDVKD, per germline. Trimming at V came to 9 bases and at J to 7 bases, leaving 10 bases not matched to a gene. The CDR3 loop spans 14 amino acids. CDR3 amino acids: CATGAVAGSNEQFF. The DNA for the CDR3 is TGTGCCACCGGAGCAGTAGCGGGGAGTAATGAGCAGTTCTTC.

The V and J genes are TRBV30 and TRBJ1-2; D is possibly TRBD1 (5 bases). The CDR3 is 10 amino acids. V was cut by 5 bases and J by 8 bases, with 9 bases left in between. Germline loops: CDR1 GTSNPN, CDR2 SVGIG (reference sequence). CDR3 sequence: CAWQGGGYTF. CDR3 coding DNA: TGTGCCTGGCAGGGCGGAGGCTACACCTTC.

The table lists this clone with a count of one. The V gene is TRBV2, the J gene TRBJ1-6; no reliable D call. The CDR3 spans 12 residues. The V end lost 7 bases, the J end lost 10 bases, and 11 bases lay between the germline ends. CDR1 and CDR2 (germline): SNHLY, FYNNEI. The CDR3 region has the DNA TGTGCCAGCACTCGTGGGCAGTCACCCCTCCACTTT. Amino acids: CASTRGQSPLHF.

The rearrangement links TRBV5-6 to TRBJ1-1, with D hard to call. The ends were cut back, 1 base at V and 3 bases at J, with 7 bases in the middle. This CDR3 is 13 amino acids long. Germline CDR1 and CDR2: SGHDT and YYEEEE. The chain's CDR3 is CASSLTGDTEAFF. The CDR3, as DNA: TGTGCCAGCAGCTTGACTGGAGACACTGAAGCTTTCTTT.

This rearrangement joins TRBV12-3 or TRBV12-4 to TRBJ2-2; D possibly corresponds to TRBD1 (6 bases). The V end lost 6 bases, the J end lost 1 base, and 6 bases lay between the germline ends. CDR3 size: 13 residues. The CDR3 region has the DNA TGTGCCAGCAGCAGGGGGAACACCGGGGAGCTGTTTTTT. It is translated as CASSRGNTGELFF.

The chain combines TRBV6-5 with TRBJ1-4; possibly TRBD1 for D (6 bases). Germline V gene sequence: CDR1 MNHEY, CDR2 SVGAGI. Trimming shortened V by 6 bases and J by 0 bases, and 11 bases separated the two germline ends. CDR3 length equals 15 residues. The CDR3 bases are TGTGCCAGCAGAAATACAGGGTCAACTAATGAAAAACTGTTTTTT. The encoded protein is CASRNTGSTNEKLFF.

This clone was recorded only once. V is TRBV19 and J is TRBJ1-2, with D unresolved. In germline, CDR1 is LNHDA, CDR2 SQIVND (reference sequence). Trimming cost V 5 bases and J 4 bases, with 8 bases left between them. This CDR3 is built from 12 residues. The CDR3 loop reads CASSYTSYGYTF. CDR3 nucleotides: TGTGCCAGTAGTTACACCAGCTATGGCTACACCTTC.

This clone was observed a single time. The rearrangement joins TRBV18 to TRBJ1-5, with D unresolved. V was cut by 0 bases and J by 2 bases, with 8 bases left in between. Germline V lookup: CDR1 KGHSH, CDR2 LQKENI. The CDR3 is 15 amino acids. DNA of the CDR3: TGTGCCAGCTCACCACCCGGGGAAGGCAATCAGCCCCAGCATTTT. Its protein is CASSPPGEGNQPQHF.

This chain uses TRBV3-1 (or the pseudogene TRBV3-2) with TRBJ2-4; D unresolved. This CDR3 comprises 11 residues. Trimming took off 3 bases at V and 13 bases at J, with 10 bases between the two ends. Germline assignment: CDR1 LGHDT and CDR2 YNNKEL (reference sequence). CDR3 sequence: CASSQSRVQYF. The CDR3 region has the DNA TGTGCCAGCAGCCAGTCCCGGGTCCAGTACTTC.

This chain connects TRBV7-9 to TRBJ1-2, with TRBD1 as a possible D gene (6 bases). V lost 1 base, J lost 10 bases, and 10 bases lay in between. This CDR3 has 12 amino acids. Germline lookup yields CDR1 SEHNR and CDR2 FQNEAQ (reference sequence). The chain's CDR3 is CASSLDTGTYTF. DNA of the CDR3: TGTGCCAGCAGCTTAGATACAGGGACCTACACCTTC.

This chain uses TRBV7-6 with TRBJ1-1; maybe TRBD1 (6 bases). Trimming left V 2 bases short and J 6 bases short, with 16 bases between. From germline, CDR1 is SGHVS and CDR2 FNYEAQ. The length of the CDR3 is 15 residues. The chain's CDR3 is CASSLSRGRGAEAFF. The CDR3 nucleotides are TGTGCCAGCAGCTTAAGCAGGGGAAGGGGAGCTGAAGCTTTCTTT.

J is TRBJ2-2 and V is TRBV14, with 9 nucleotides matching TRBD2. Germline lookup yields CDR1 SGHDN and CDR2 FVKESK. V lost 6 bases and J lost 1; bases outside the gene matches: 3. CDR3 length equals 15 residues. Written as DNA, the CDR3 is TGTGCCAGCAGTCTAGCGGGATTGAACACCGGGGAGCTGTTTTTT. Translating it yields CASSLAGLNTGELFF.

The chain links TRBV4-1 to TRBJ1-2; D possibly corresponds to TRBD1 (6 bases). Trimming shortened V by 4 bases and J by 4 bases, and 10 bases separated the two germline ends. The CDR3 length is 13 residues. CDR1 is MGHRA and CDR2 is YSYEKL in the germline V gene. CDR3: CASSLTGFYGYTF. The CDR3 DNA is TGCGCCAGCAGCCTAACAGGGTTCTATGGCTACACCTTC.

The V and J genes are TRBV6-5 and TRBJ1-2; 8 nucleotides agree with TRBD1. The V and J ends lost 6 bases and 4 bases, in that order; junction bases with no gene match: 4. Germline CDR1 is MNHEY and CDR2 is SVGAGI. The CDR3 consists of 13 residues. The CDR3 region is CASSQGAFYGYTF. In DNA form, the CDR3 reads TGTGCCAGCAGCCAGGGGGCGTTCTATGGCTACACCTTC.

V usage is TRBV27 and J usage is TRBJ1-2; D is possibly TRBD1 (5 bases). The CDR3 loop spans 14 amino acids. V was pared by 1 base and J by 2 bases, with 8 bases between. Germline CDR1 and CDR2: MNHEY and SMNVEV (reference sequence). In DNA form, the CDR3 reads TGTGCCAGCAGTTTATTAGGGGCAAACTATGGCTACACCTTC. Translation gives CASSLLGANYGYTF.

This clone was detected only once. The V and J genes are TRBV7-8 and TRBJ2-1; TRBD2 aligns across 12 bases. V was pared by 0 bases and J by 9 bases, with 15 bases of the junction left unmatched. The CDR3 contains 19 residues. Germline values: CDR1 SGHVS, CDR2 FQNEAQ. The CDR3 nucleotides are TGTGCCAGCAGCTTAGCGTGGACTAGCGGGACCCAATTACGCGGTGAGCAGTTCTTC. Its translation is CASSLAWTSGTQLRGEQFF.

The rearrangement links TRBV18 to TRBJ1-1; D gene ambiguous. The ends were cut back, 6 bases at V and 1 base at J, with 15 bases in the middle. The length of the CDR3 is 15 residues. The germline V gene has CDR1 KGHSH and CDR2 LQKENI. CDR3 coding DNA: TGTGCCAGCTCGCCCACTAATCTGGGGAACACTGAAGCTTTCTTT. As protein: CASSPTNLGNTEAFF. The variable domain in full, completed from reference TRBV18 and TRBJ1-1, reads NAGVMQNPRHLVRRRGQEARLRCSPMKGHSHVYWYRQLPEEGLKFMVYLQKENIIDESGMPKERFSAEFPKEGPSILRIQQVVRGDSAAYFCASSPTNLGNTEAFFGQGTRLTVV.

V gene TRBV27 combines with J gene TRBJ2-1; D unresolved. CDR1 MNHEY and CDR2 SMNVEV come from the germline V gene (reference sequence). The V end was cut by 8 bases, the J end by 12 bases, with 20 bases between. The CDR3 is made up of 13 amino acids. The CDR3 loop is CASQENVRYRQFF. DNA of the CDR3: TGTGCCAGCCAAGAAAACGTCCGATACAGGCAGTTCTTC.

In this sample, this clone turned up a few times. V usage is TRBV11-1 and J usage is TRBJ2-5; 9 nucleotides agree with TRBD2. This CDR3 has 16 residues. Germline loops: CDR1 SGHAT, CDR2 FQDESV (reference sequence). The V segment lost 6 bases and the J segment 5 bases; nucleotides outside the gene matches: 13. The CDR3 DNA reads TGTGCCAGCAGGCCGGGACTAGCTACCGCGCGGGAGACCCAGTACTTC. Translated: CASRPGLATARETQYF. Complete variable domain (other parts from reference TRBV11-1 and TRBJ2-5): EAEVAQSPRYKITEKSQAVAFWCDPISGHATLYWYRQILGQGPELLVQFQDESVVDDSQLPKDRFSAERLKGVDSTLKIQPAELGDSAMYLCASRPGLATARETQYFGPGTRLLVL.

This clone was seen a handful of times. The chain's CDR3 is CAISEPNRGEETQYF. CDR3 DNA sequence: TGTGCCATCAGTGAGCCCAACCGGGGGGAGGAGACCCAGTACTTC. The chain combines TRBV10-3 with TRBJ2-5; 7 bases are shared with TRBD2. The CDR3 totals 15 residues. Trimming cost V 2 bases and J 5 bases; bases outside gene matches: 8. Per the germline V gene, CDR1 is ENHRY and CDR2 is SYGVKD.

J is TRBJ2-7 and V is TRBV3-1 (or the pseudogene TRBV3-2); D gene ambiguous. The germline V and J ends were trimmed by 0 bases and 1 base, with 7 bases remaining between them. Germline V gives CDR1 LGHDT, CDR2 YNNKEL (reference sequence). The CDR3 covers 14 residues. CDR3 amino acids: CASSQDAQSYEQYF. The CDR3 DNA reads as TGTGCCAGCAGCCAAGACGCGCAATCCTACGAGCAGTACTTC.

This clone has only one observation. The J gene is TRBJ2-3, the V gene TRBV20-1; perhaps TRBD1 as D (5 bases). Deletions cut 6 bases from V and 9 bases from J, with 13 bases between. Germline V gene lookup returns CDR1 DFQATT and CDR2 SNEGSKA (reference sequence). The length of the CDR3 is 11 residues. The DNA for the CDR3 is TGCAGTGCCCCAGGGCAGGGAACGCAGTATTTT. Its protein product is CSAPGQGTQYF.

This clone was observed at least ten times. The chain combines TRBV14 with TRBJ2-7, with 7 bases that match TRBD2. Germline loops: CDR1 SGHDN, CDR2 FVKESK. CDR3 length: 20 amino acids. J gave up 3 bases and V 4 bases, and 24 bases lay outside the gene matches. The DNA for the CDR3 is TGTGCCAGCAGCCTTGGACAAGAAGCGGGGCCATTCTCTTTGAACTACGAGCAGTACTTC. Translating it yields CASSLGQEAGPFSLNYEQYF.

In its sample, this clone was seen once. This chain joins TRBV2 and TRBJ2-5, with D tentatively TRBD1 (6 bases). Germline V gene sequence: CDR1 SNHLY, CDR2 FYNNEI. V gave up 6 bases and J gave up 0 bases, with 11 bases separating them. CDR3 length equals 14 residues. CDR3 nucleotide sequence: TGTGCCAGCAGCTCGGACAGCTACCAAGAGACCCAGTACTTC. Residues: CASSSDSYQETQYF.

This clone was recorded only once. The rearrangement uses TRBV4-1 and TRBJ2-3; TRBD2 agrees at 13 bases. The length of the CDR3 is 15 residues. Germline CDR1 and CDR2: MGHRA and YSYEKL. Trimming at V came to 5 bases and at J to 4 bases, leaving 3 bases not matched to a gene. Written as DNA, the CDR3 is TGCGCCAGCAGCTCACTAGCGGGGGGGCCAGATACGCAGTATTTT. This gives the protein CASSSLAGGPDTQYF.

The chain joins TRBV10-3 to TRBJ1-1; 7 bases line up with TRBD1. CDR3 length: 14 amino acids. Germline CDR1 ENHRY, CDR2 SYGVKD. With V trimmed by 2 bases and J by 11 bases, 11 bases remained unmatched. The CDR3 nucleotides are TGTGCCATCAGTGAGCGACAGGGTATTGATCCTGCTTTCTTT. It codes for CAISERQGIDPAFF.

The rearrangement links TRBV7-8 to TRBJ1-6; 9 nucleotides match TRBD1. The CDR3 sequence is 17 residues long. V lost 2 bases, J lost 6 bases, and 8 bases stayed unmatched. CDR1 is SGHVS, CDR2 FQNEAQ, per germline. The CDR3 sequence: CASSLSGTGIANSPLHF. CDR3 coding DNA: TGTGCCAGCAGCTTATCAGGGACAGGGATTGCTAATTCACCCCTCCACTTT.

This chain joins TRBV7-9 and TRBJ1-3; D may be TRBD1 (5 bases). The CDR3 has 13 amino acids. The germline CDR1 and CDR2 sequences are SEHNR and FQNEAQ (reference sequence). Trimming removed 8 bases from V and 4 bases from J, with 12 bases in between. The CDR3 spells CASPTGLGNTIYF. Written as DNA, the CDR3 is TGTGCCAGCCCTACAGGTCTAGGAAACACCATATATTTT.

The chain joins TRBV5-1 to TRBJ1-1; tentatively, D is TRBD1 (6 bases). This CDR3 contains 13 residues. V was trimmed by 4 bases and J by 6 bases, leaving 13 bases between them. CDR1 and CDR2 (germline): SGHRS, YFSETQ. DNA for the CDR3: TGCGCCAGCAGCAAACAGGGTGTCGCTGAAGCTTTCTTT. It yields the protein CASSKQGVAEAFF.